These 31 T cell receptor beta chains were all obtained from the same sample, sequenced in a study of shared clonotypes between healthy human individuals. Naive CD8 populations comprised CD45RO-negative cells positively selected for CCR7, excluding terminally differentiated effector memory CD45RA+ cells. TCRdb's copy holds only in-frame clones and misses some; the assay was immunoSEQ multiplex PCR. The table shows some 2 million clones, with about 94% occurring only once. The source material was naive CD8+ T cells sorted from blood. These receptors all come from a man in his late teens or twenties in good health.

The rearrangement joins TRBV4-1 to TRBJ2-7; tentative D call: TRBD1 (6 bases). Germline CDR1 reads MGHRA; CDR2 reads YSYEKL. CDR3 size: 17 residues. V was cut by 3 bases and J by 0 bases, with 18 bases left in between. Here the CDR3 reads CASSQVRSTGSSYEQYF. In DNA form, the CDR3 reads TGCGCCAGCAGCCAGGTGCGGTCAACAGGGAGCTCCTACGAGCAGTACTTC.

This clone was seen only once. CDR3 nucleotides: TGTGCCAGCAGCTTAGGACAGGGGGTTTTCGATGAGCAGTTCTTC. It codes for CASSLGQGVFDEQFF. The chain has TRBV7-9 and TRBJ2-1, with TRBD1 matching over 9 bases. J was trimmed by 8 bases and V by 1 base; bases with no gene match: 6. The germline V gene encodes CDR1 SEHNR and CDR2 FQNEAQ (reference sequence). The CDR3 runs to 15 residues.

J is TRBJ2-1 and V is TRBV19, with 9 bases fitting TRBD2. J lost 1 base, V lost 7 bases, and 8 bases had no gene match. The CDR3 extends over 16 amino acids. Germline lookup yields CDR1 LNHDA and CDR2 SQIVND (reference sequence). Written as DNA, the CDR3 is TGTGCCAGTACCAAACTTAGCGGGGGATCCTACAATGAGCAGTTCTTC. Translation: CASTKLSGGSYNEQFF.

The sample holds one count of this clone. The V gene is TRBV28, the J gene TRBJ2-7; D not certain. Trimming took 5 bases from V and 6 from J, leaving 23 bases between them. This CDR3 has 16 amino acids. Germline V gene lookup returns CDR1 MDHEN and CDR2 SYDVKM. The CDR3 nucleotides are TGTGCCAGCAGTCCCGACGGGCGGCCCTATAAGCCCGAGCAGTACTTC. Protein product: CASSPDGRPYKPEQYF. The entire variable domain, with the rest obtained from reference TRBV28 and TRBJ2-7, is as follows: DVKVTQSSRYLVKRTGEKVFLECVQDMDHENMFWYRQDPGLGLRLIYFSYDVKMKEKGDIPEGYSVSREKKERFSLILESASTNQTSMYLCASSPDGRPYKPEQYFGPGTRLTVT.

With respect to this clone: The same CDR3 is also encoded by other DNA sequences in this sample. The chain has TRBV7-8 and TRBJ2-7; possible D gene TRBD2, 5 bases. The germline gives CDR1 SGHVS, CDR2 FQNEAQ. The CDR3 covers 13 residues. Trimming removed 5 bases at V and 4 bases at J, with 12 bases between. The chain's CDR3 is CASSPGLTYEQYF. The CDR3 DNA is TGTGCCAGCAGCCCAGGACTGACTTACGAGCAGTACTTC.

V is TRBV7-8 and J is TRBJ1-2; D is undetermined. The germline V gene has CDR1 SGHVS and CDR2 FQNEAQ. Deletions cut 2 bases from V and 8 bases from J, with 18 bases between. This CDR3 has 15 residues. The CDR3 DNA is TGTGCCAGCAGCTTACATTGGACGGACGATGGAGGCTACACCTTC. Its protein is CASSLHWTDDGGYTF.

The V call is TRBV10-2, the J call TRBJ2-1; a weak D match, TRBD2 (5 bases). Germline V gene data show CDR1 as WSHSY and CDR2 as SAAADI. The V end was cut by 6 bases, the J end by 9 bases, with 9 bases between. There are 11 residues in the CDR3. The CDR3 sequence is CASRLDFEQFF. DNA for the CDR3: TGCGCCAGCAGACTAGACTTTGAGCAGTTCTTC.

This chain joins TRBV4-1 and TRBJ2-7; 13 nucleotides line up with TRBD2. J gave up 6 bases and V 0 bases, and 2 bases lay outside the gene matches. CDR1 and CDR2 (germline): MGHRA, YSYEKL. The CDR3 consists of 15 residues. This chain's CDR3 is CASSQEGLAGSEQYF. DNA for the CDR3: TGCGCCAGCAGCCAAGAGGGACTAGCGGGAAGCGAGCAGTACTTC.

The chain is built from TRBV10-3 and TRBJ2-7; a weak D match, TRBD1 (5 bases). CDR1 and CDR2 (germline): ENHRY, SYGVKD. Trimming pared 7 bases from V and 2 bases from J, leaving 21 bases between. CDR3 length equals 16 residues. For the CDR3, the DNA is TGTGCCATCAAAGGGGCCAATGGGCAGGAGACCTACGAGCAGTACTTC. Translation: CAIKGANGQETYEQYF.

About this clone: Other DNA sequences in the same sample also yield this CDR3. The chain employs TRBV9 and TRBJ2-7; no definite D call. The CDR3 runs to 14 residues. Germline V gives CDR1 SGDLS, CDR2 YYNGEE. Trimming cost V 0 bases and J 1 base, with 8 bases left between them. Here the CDR3 DNA reads TGTGCCAGCAGCGTAGGAGGTGATTCCTACGAGCAGTACTTC. Translated, it gives CASSVGGDSYEQYF. Based on the CDR3 plus reference TRBV9 and TRBJ2-7, the full variable domain is DSGVTQTPKHLITATGQRVTLRCSPRSGDLSVYWYQQSLDQGLQFLIQYYNGEERAKGNILERFSAQQFPDLHSELNLSSLELGDSALYFCASSVGGDSYEQYFGPGTRLTVT.

The chain combines TRBV5-6 with TRBJ1-2; TRBD1 agrees at 9 bases. This CDR3 has 13 amino acids. Looked up from germline, CDR1 is SGHDT and CDR2 is YYEEEE. V shed 5 bases and J 8 bases; nucleotides not matched to a gene: 7. The CDR3 DNA follows: TGTGCCAGCAGGATGACAGGGGGTAGCGGCTACACCTTC. Its translation is CASRMTGGSGYTF.

A word on this clone: An end of the junction does not agree with germline; a read error may underlie this. The gene calls are TRBV6-5 and TRBJ1-2, with a tentative D call TRBD1 (5 bases). The germline gives CDR1 MNHEY, CDR2 SVGAGI. CDR3 size: 14 residues. CDR3 nucleotide sequence: TGTGTCAGCAGTAAAGTAGAGGGGATCTATGGCTACACCTTC. It yields the protein CVSSKVEGIYGYTF.

V gene TRBV6-5 combines with J gene TRBJ2-1; 7 bases fit TRBD2. After removal of 0 bases from V and 5 bases from J, the junction contained 7 bases not matched to a gene. This CDR3 comprises 16 residues. The germline gives CDR1 MNHEY, CDR2 SVGAGI. CDR3 sequence: CASSYSAGEANNEQFF. The CDR3 coding sequence is TGTGCCAGCAGTTACTCGGCGGGAGAAGCAAACAATGAGCAGTTCTTC.

V is TRBV27 and J is TRBJ1-2, with 8 bases lining up with TRBD1. The CDR3 sequence is 14 residues long. V was clipped by 5 bases and J by 4 bases; unmatched bases: 6. CDR1 and CDR2 (germline): MNHEY, SMNVEV (reference sequence). The CDR3 sequence: CASSAGGGGYGYTF. The DNA for the CDR3 is TGTGCCAGCAGTGCAGGGGGCGGCGGCTATGGCTACACCTTC.

This clone was counted a single time. The rearrangement joins TRBV7-2 to TRBJ2-7, with a weak D call TRBD1 (5 bases). The V end lost 1 base, the J end lost 3 bases, and 10 bases lay between the germline ends. This CDR3 contains 14 residues. Germline assignment: CDR1 SGHTA and CDR2 FQGNSA. The CDR3 protein is CASSLVGALYEQYF. Written as DNA, the CDR3 is TGTGCCAGCAGCTTAGTTGGGGCCCTCTACGAGCAGTACTTC.

This chain links TRBV5-4 with TRBJ2-7; D possibly corresponds to TRBD1 (5 bases). The CDR3 has 13 amino acids. The ends were cut back, 2 bases at V and 7 bases at J, with 13 bases in the middle. Germline CDR1 and CDR2: SGHNT and YYREEE (reference sequence). CDR3 sequence: CASSFQGPREQYF. For the CDR3, the DNA is TGTGCCAGCAGCTTCCAGGGCCCGAGGGAGCAGTACTTC.

The CDR3 region is CAWKGGENTIYF. The CDR3 DNA is TGTGCCTGGAAAGGGGGCGAAAACACCATATATTTT. The J gene is TRBJ1-3, the V gene TRBV30; TRBD1 matches 7 bases. The germline gives CDR1 GTSNPN, CDR2 SVGIG (reference sequence). There are 12 residues in the CDR3. J lost 6 bases, V lost 4 bases, and 3 bases had no gene match.

The gene calls are TRBV4-2 and TRBJ1-5; 8 bases fit TRBD1. This CDR3 has 14 residues. Trimming took 4 bases from V and 5 from J; bases not matched to a gene: 4. Germline-derived CDR1 and CDR2 are LGHNA and YNFKEQ. The CDR3: CASSPDRGDQPQHF. The CDR3, as DNA: TGTGCCAGCAGCCCCGACAGGGGTGATCAGCCCCAGCATTTT.

The chain is built from TRBV25-1 and TRBJ2-5; D might be TRBD1 or TRBD2, each matching 7 bases. The V and J ends lost 7 bases and 0 bases respectively, with 15 bases between them. CDR1 is MGHDK, CDR2 SYGVNS, per germline. This CDR3 spans 15 amino acids. The DNA for the CDR3 is TGTGCCAGCAACAGCGGGACAGACTACCAAGAGACCCAGTACTTC. Translated: CASNSGTDYQETQYF.

The chain joins TRBV2 to TRBJ1-5; 12 bases fit TRBD1. The CDR3 length is 19 residues. V gave up 8 bases and J gave up 2 bases; unmatched junction bases: 16. Per germline, CDR1 SNHLY and CDR2 FYNNEI. The CDR3 protein is CASAVLRDRGQVGNQPQHF. CDR3 DNA: TGTGCCAGCGCGGTTCTCCGGGACAGGGGGCAGGTCGGCAATCAGCCCCAGCATTTT.

The rearrangement uses TRBV4-2 and TRBJ2-7; D unclear. Germline CDR1 reads LGHNA; CDR2 reads YNFKEQ. CDR3 length: 14 amino acids. The V end was cut by 1 base, the J end by 3 bases, with 10 bases between. The CDR3: CASSQVSASYEQYF. The CDR3 DNA reads as TGTGCCAGCAGCCAAGTTTCGGCTAGCTACGAGCAGTACTTC.

J is TRBJ1-1 and V is TRBV6-1; 11 bases are a match to TRBD1. V shed 5 bases, J shed 0 bases, and the junction held 2 bases outside the gene matches. This CDR3 has 15 residues. Per germline, CDR1 MNHNS and CDR2 SASEGT. The CDR3 bases are TGTGCCAGCAGTAGGACAGGGGGCCTGAACACTGAAGCTTTCTTT. This codes for CASSRTGGLNTEAFF.

V is TRBV9 and J is TRBJ2-2, with a tentative D call TRBD2 (5 bases). V gave up 5 bases and J gave up 6 bases, with 8 bases separating them. Germline lookup yields CDR1 SGDLS and CDR2 YYNGEE. This CDR3 is 12 amino acids long. The CDR3 loop is CASRASPGELFF. As DNA, the CDR3 is TGTGCCAGCAGGGCTAGCCCCGGGGAGCTGTTTTTT.

The chain carries TRBV29-1 and TRBJ2-2, with 8 bases matching TRBD2. V lost 6 bases, J lost 0 bases, and 18 bases stayed unmatched. The CDR3 covers 19 residues. In germline, CDR1 is SQVTM, CDR2 ANQGSEA. As DNA, the CDR3 is TGCAGCGTAGTCCCCGGGCCTACAAGCGGGGGAACGAACACCGGGGAGCTGTTTTTT. The encoded protein is CSVVPGPTSGGTNTGELFF.

This chain uses TRBV5-5 with TRBJ2-1, with D perhaps matching TRBD2 (7 bases). Germline V gene sequence: CDR1 SGHKS, CDR2 YYEKEE (reference sequence). Trimming left V 4 bases short and J 8 bases short, with 19 bases between. The CDR3 is 15 amino acids. Here the CDR3 reads CASSPRGGATYEQFF. The DNA of the CDR3 is TGTGCCAGCAGCCCCCGTGGGGGGGCGACCTATGAGCAGTTCTTC.

The CDR3 region has the DNA TGTGCCAGCAGTCCTGCGGGCCTACGCACCAGAGAGACCCAGTACTTC. This translates into CASSPAGLRTRETQYF. J is TRBJ2-5 and V is TRBV27, with D possibly matching TRBD2 (5 bases). The CDR3 totals 16 residues. The V and J ends lost 5 bases and 4 bases respectively, with 20 bases between them. CDR1 and CDR2 (germline): MNHEY, SMNVEV (reference sequence).

This chain uses TRBV11-2 with TRBJ1-1; D is uncertain. The CDR3 has 12 residues. Germline V lookup: CDR1 SGHAT, CDR2 FQNNGV. V was trimmed by 2 bases and J by 8 bases, leaving 9 bases between them. DNA for the CDR3: TGTGCCAGCAGCTTAATTAGGGTGGAAGCTTTCTTT. Its translation is CASSLIRVEAFF. Combining the CDR3 with reference TRBV11-2 and TRBJ1-1 gives the whole variable domain EAGVAQSPRYKIIEKRQSVAFWCNPISGHATLYWYQQILGQGPKLLIQFQNNGVVDDSQLPKDRFSAERLKGVDSTLKIQPAKLEDSAVYLCASSLIRVEAFFGQGTRLTVV.

The chain is built from TRBV9 and TRBJ2-3, with D perhaps matching TRBD2 (6 bases). Trimming pared 4 bases from V and 5 bases from J, leaving 17 bases between. Germline V gene lookup returns CDR1 SGDLS and CDR2 YYNGEE. The CDR3 totals 15 residues. DNA of the CDR3: TGTGCCAGCAGCCCAGAGTCGGGGGAGAGAGATACGCAGTATTTT. Its translation is CASSPESGERDTQYF.

The rearrangement joins TRBV4-1 to TRBJ2-7; 7 nucleotides agree with TRBD2. The CDR3 length is 15 residues. The V segment lost 3 bases and the J segment 7 bases; nucleotides outside the gene matches: 12. Per the germline V gene, CDR1 is MGHRA and CDR2 is YSYEKL. The chain's CDR3 is CASSQFGGSPEEQYF. CDR3 nucleotide sequence: TGCGCCAGCAGCCAGTTCGGCGGGAGCCCGGAGGAGCAGTACTTC.

CDR3 DNA: TGTGCCAGCAGCGCTGGACTCGATCCCTACGAGCAGTACTTC. It yields the protein CASSAGLDPYEQYF. V usage is TRBV5-4 and J usage is TRBJ2-7, with TRBD2 as a possible D gene (5 bases). CDR3 size: 14 residues. The germline gives CDR1 SGHNT, CDR2 YYREEE (reference sequence). Trimming left V 4 bases short and J 2 bases short, with 13 bases between.

The chain combines TRBV4-1 with TRBJ1-5; TRBD1 might be the D (6 bases). Germline V CDR1 and CDR2: MGHRA, YSYEKL. The CDR3 loop spans 16 amino acids. V was trimmed by 2 bases and J by 4 bases, leaving 15 bases between them. The CDR3 nucleotides read TGCGCCAGCAGCCAACAACAGGGACTAGGAAATCAGCCCCAGCATTTT. This codes for CASSQQQGLGNQPQHF.